A selection of T cell receptor beta chains follows, all from one sample in a study of blood T cell repertoires in COVID-19. Sequencing used immunoSEQ multiplex PCR; TCRdb keeps in-frame clones, though not all of them. The table lists about 13,000 clones, roughly 87% of them singletons, with around 5.9% in the top ten. The specimen was peripheral blood. These receptors were taken from a human donor in a cohort sampled during active COVID-19. Each CDR3 is given with its conserved first and last residue. A D gene is named only where the DNA matches it firmly. The size field is filled for only some rows; it gives once, few, many or a size class.

D | J | V | size | DNA | CDR3
NA | TRBJ2-1 | TRBV19 | NA | TGTGCCAGTAGTTGGTGGCAGGGATTTGGCGAGCAGTTCTTC | CASSWWQGFGEQFF
TRBD2 | TRBJ2-1 | TRBV20-1 | NA | TGCAGTGCTAGTCTACTAGCGAATGAGCAGTTCTTC | CSASLLANEQFF
NA | TRBJ1-6 | TRBV27 | NA | TGTGCCAGCAGTCCTCTCGGCGGGCATAATACACCCCTCCACTTT | CASSPLGGHNTPLHF
TRBD1 | TRBJ2-1 | TRBV7-9 | NA | TGTGCCAGCAGCCCAAAGTTGGACAGGGGGCACAATGAGCAGTTCTTC | CASSPKLDRGHNEQFF
NA | TRBJ1-2 | TRBV28 | NA | TGTGCCAGCAGTTTTGGACAGAGGGTGTACTATGGCTACACCTTC | CASSFGQRVYYGYTF
NA | TRBJ1-6 | TRBV27 | NA | TGTGCCAGCAGCTACGACATAAAGTCACCCCTCCACTTT | CASSYDIKSPLHF
TRBD1 | TRBJ2-1 | TRBV6-5 | NA | TGTGCCAACTTCGGACAGGTATACTACAATGAGCAGTTCTTC | CANFGQVYYNEQFF
TRBD1 | TRBJ1-2 | TRBV6-1 | NA | TGTGCCAGCAGTGATTTAAAACAGGGGGCGCGGGGCTACACCTTC | CASSDLKQGARGYTF
TRBD2 | TRBJ2-1 | TRBV6-2/TRBV6-3 | NA | TGTGCCAGCAGTTACCTCCCCCCGGGAGGGGGACTCTACAATGAGCAGTTCTTC | CASSYLPPGGGLYNEQFF
NA | TRBJ1-5 | TRBV28 | NA | TGTGCCAGCAGTTTAGTTCAGTTCCAGCCCCAGCATTTT | CASSLVQFQPQHF
NA | TRBJ1-2 | TRBV6-2/TRBV6-3 | NA | TGTGCCAGCAGTTACTCGGGGGGACGCCGGGCGGGGAGCGCCTTC | CASSYSGGRRAGSAF
TRBD2 | TRBJ2-2 | TRBV30 | NA | TGTGCCTTGGGACTAGACGCCGGGGAGCTGTTTTTT | CALGLDAGELFF
TRBD2 | TRBJ2-1 | TRBV11-3 | NA | TGTGCCAGCAGCTTAGGCAGCGGGAGGGATCCTTACAATGAGCAGTTCTTC | CASSLGSGRDPYNEQFF
NA | TRBJ2-7 | TRBV5-6 | NA | TGTGCCAGCAGCTTGGTAAGGGGTCCACAGCACTACGAGCAGTACTTC | CASSLVRGPQHYEQYF
TRBD2 | TRBJ2-2 | TRBV7-8 | NA | TGTGCCAGCAGCCGAGGGACTAGCGGGAGTGCCGGGGAGCTGTTTTTT | CASSRGTSGSAGELFF
NA | TRBJ2-3 | TRBV7-2 | NA | TGTGCCAGCAGCTTTGTGGGAGAAAGCACAGATACGCAGTATTTT | CASSFVGESTDTQYF
TRBD2 | TRBJ2-3 | TRBV7-3 | NA | TGTGCCAGCAGCTTCGGTCGGGGCGGGAGGGCCGGCGCAGATACGCAGTATTTT | CASSFGRGGRAGADTQYF
NA | TRBJ1-3 | TRBV19 | NA | TGTGCCAGCAGAGACACCTACTCTGGAAACACCATATATTTT | CASRDTYSGNTIYF
NA | TRBJ1-6 | TRBV28 | NA | TGTGCCAGCAGTTTACAGCAGGTGGATGGTTCACCCCTCCACTTT | CASSLQQVDGSPLHF
TRBD2 | TRBJ2-1 | TRBV5-1 | NA | TGCGCCAGCAGCTTGGAAGTGCGCGGGAGATCGGATGAGCAGTTCTTC | CASSLEVRGRSDEQFF
NA | TRBJ1-2 | TRBV25-1 | NA | TGTGCCAGCAGTGAAAACGGGGGGAGAAGGTATGGCTACACCTTC | CASSENGGRRYGYTF
NA | TRBJ2-6 | TRBV13 | NA | TGTGCCAGCAGCTTGGGTTCGGGGTCTGGGGCCAACGTCCTGACTTTC | CASSLGSGSGANVLTF
NA | TRBJ1-1 | TRBV19 | NA | TGTGCCAGTACCCGCGGACAGACGAACACTGAAGCTTTCTTT | CASTRGQTNTEAFF
NA | TRBJ1-1 | TRBV5-1 | NA | TGCGCCAGCAGCTGGGGGGGACGGTTGAACACTGAAGCTTTCTTT | CASSWGGRLNTEAFF
TRBD1 | TRBJ2-2 | TRBV27 | NA | TGTGCCAGCAGTTGGACAGGGGGGTACACCGGGGAGCTGTTTTTT | CASSWTGGYTGELFF
TRBD1 | TRBJ1-4 | TRBV29-1 | NA | TGCAGCGTTGCCGGGGACAGGGGTGAAAAACTGTTTTTT | CSVAGDRGEKLFF
TRBD2 | TRBJ2-2 | TRBV28 | NA | TGTGCCAGCAGTTTACTAGCGGGGAACACCGGGGAGCTGTTTTTT | CASSLLAGNTGELFF
NA | TRBJ2-3 | TRBV30 | once | TGTGCCTGGAGTGGAAGGACTGGAGATACGCAGTATTTT | CAWSGRTGDTQYF
NA | TRBJ2-7 | TRBV7-2 | NA | TGTGCCAGCAGCTTACTGGCGGACACGGTCAAGCACGAGCAGTACTTC | CASSLLADTVKHEQYF
NA | TRBJ1-2 | TRBV28 | NA | TGTGCCATTGGAGGAGTCTATGGCTACACCTTC | CAIGGVYGYTF
NA | TRBJ2-3 | TRBV7-3 | NA | TGTGCCAGCAGCCCCAGACCCGGCGGGGGCACAGATACGCAGTATTTT | CASSPRPGGGTDTQYF
TRBD2 | TRBJ2-3 | TRBV19 | NA | TGTGCCAGTAGTATAGATAGCGGGAGACAATCGCAGTATTTT | CASSIDSGRQSQYF
NA | TRBJ2-5 | TRBV5-1 | NA | TGCGCCAGCAGCTTGCCAGGGGCAGAGACCCAGTACTTC | CASSLPGAETQYF
NA | TRBJ2-5 | TRBV3-1/TRBV3-2 | NA | TGTGCCAGCAGCCAAGATCGGAGAGCGGTGGGAGAGACCCAGTACTTC | CASSQDRRAVGETQYF
TRBD1 | TRBJ1-1 | TRBV28 | NA | TGTGCCAGCAGCCTCCCGGGACAGACGAACACTGAAGCTTTCTTT | CASSLPGQTNTEAFF
NA | TRBJ2-1 | TRBV7-2 | NA | TGTGCCAGCAGCAGAGACGGACAGTACTACAATGAGCAGTTCTTC | CASSRDGQYYNEQFF
NA | TRBJ1-2 | TRBV4-3 | NA | TGCGCCAGCAGCCAAGTTTTTGGACTGTCCTATGGCTACACCTTC | CASSQVFGLSYGYTF
NA | TRBJ2-6 | TRBV6-5 | NA | TGTGCCAGCAAGATCAGGGCCCCTGGGGCCAACGTCCTGACTTTC | CASKIRAPGANVLTF
NA | TRBJ2-1 | TRBV29-1 | NA | TGCAGCGTTCCTCTAGCGGGGACAGGCAATGAGCAGTTCTTC | CSVPLAGTGNEQFF
NA | TRBJ2-1 | TRBV6-5 | NA | TGTGCCACCGGACAGAACAATGAGCAGTTCTTC | CATGQNNEQFF
TRBD2 | TRBJ2-3 | TRBV5-1 | NA | TGCGCCAGCAGCCGACTAGCGGGAGGGCGGGCAGATACGCAGTATTTT | CASSRLAGGRADTQYF
NA | TRBJ2-1 | TRBV6-5 | NA | TGTGCCAGCAGTTCGGTCCTAAGCTCCTACAATGAGCAGTTCTTC | CASSSVLSSYNEQFF
TRBD2 | TRBJ2-7 | TRBV20-1 | NA | TGCAGTGCTAGTAGTCCAGCGGGAAGCTCCTACGAGCAGTACTTC | CSASSPAGSSYEQYF
TRBD1 | TRBJ1-6 | TRBV7-8 | NA | TGTGCCAGCAGCCGGCAGGGGGGATATTCACCCCTCCACTTT | CASSRQGGYSPLHF
TRBD1 | TRBJ1-4 | TRBV7-9 | NA | TGTGCCAGCAGCTTATTCGCAGGGGGCTTAGAAAAACTGTTTTTT | CASSLFAGGLEKLFF
NA | TRBJ2-1 | TRBV19 | NA | TGTGCCAGTAGTCTCAGCCGGCAGGCAGCCAATGAGCAGTTCTTC | CASSLSRQAANEQFF
TRBD1 | TRBJ1-1 | TRBV3-1/TRBV3-2 | NA | TGTGCCAGCAGACAGGGGGGACTTAATACCACTGAAGCTTTCTTT | CASRQGGLNTTEAFF
TRBD1 | TRBJ2-3 | TRBV7-2 | NA | TGTGCCAGCAGCTTTGACAGGGGCAGGGCAGATACGCAGTATTTT | CASSFDRGRADTQYF
NA | TRBJ1-2 | TRBV6-4 | NA | TGTGCCAGCAGTGGGAGTTTAAACTATGGCTACACCTTC | CASSGSLNYGYTF
NA | TRBJ1-6 | TRBV28 | NA | TGTGCCAGCAGTTTTTCTGGGCAGGGTCCCTATAATTCACCCCTCCACTTT | CASSFSGQGPYNSPLHF
TRBD2 | TRBJ2-1 | TRBV19 | NA | TGTGCCAGTAGCCCCTGGACTAGCAGGGATGAGCAGTTCTTC | CASSPWTSRDEQFF
NA | TRBJ2-1 | TRBV6-2/TRBV6-3 | NA | TGTGCCAGCAGTTATCTGAATGAGCAGTTCTTC | CASSYLNEQFF
NA | TRBJ2-7 | TRBV5-1 | NA | TGCGCCAGCAGCCTGACTGGGTTGTACGAGCAGTACTTC | CASSLTGLYEQYF
NA | TRBJ1-3 | TRBV5-5 | NA | TGTGCCAGCAGCTCCTCCCCCCCCCAGGGGAGCTCTGGAAACACCATATATTTT | CASSSSPPQGSSGNTIYF
NA | TRBJ2-7 | TRBV4-1 | NA | TGCGCCAGCAGCCAAGATCCTCACGGGATCTCCTACGAGCAGTACTTC | CASSQDPHGISYEQYF
TRBD2 | TRBJ2-7 | TRBV2 | NA | TGTGCCAGCAGTGGGGAGGGCGAGCAGTACTTC | CASSGEGEQYF
TRBD2 | TRBJ2-1 | TRBV2 | NA | TGTGCCAGCCCTCCGAGGGTAGTAGCGGGGTACAATGAGCAGTTCTTC | CASPPRVVAGYNEQFF